This T cell receptor beta chain appears in the sequencing data of a study of blood T cell repertoires in COVID-19. Background on the study: T cells, B-cell-depleted T cells, or PBMCs provided the cDNA or gDNA that served as material.

Source study methods: Amplification with reference gene primers provided the estimates of nucleated cell counts. This table comes from immunoSEQ multiplex PCR, and its TCRdb copy is limited to in-frame clones, with some not included. The DNA gave D and trimming, while V, J and clone size come from that table. This table has 65,000 to 85,000 clones, 86% appearing once. Enrollment of patients from Seattle took place during active infection, with longitudinal follow-up. This clone was observed a handful of times. The germline V gene has CDR1 SQVTM and CDR2 ANQGSEA. V was pared by 8 bases and J by 7 bases, with 9 bases of the junction left unmatched. There are 13 residues in the CDR3.

This chain links TRBV29-1 with TRBJ1-4; 8 bases match TRBD1. Sequenced: peripheral blood. The receptor's source is a man older than 75 with COVID-19, enrolled during active disease. The CDR3 sequence is CSYRDRGTEKLFF. The CDR3 DNA reads as TGCAGCTATCGAGACAGGGGTACTGAAAAACTGTTTTTT.